Listed below are T cell receptor beta chains from one sample, sequenced in a study of Graves' ophthalmopathy and Graves' hyperthyroidism. TCRdb recomputed calls from the multiplex PCR reads with MiXCR, one row per CDR3 protein. The sample consists of hundreds of thousands of distinct CDR3 sequences, over 20% of them appearing once. The specimen sequenced was peripheral blood. The receptors come from a woman aged 18-35 years with stable Graves' hyperthyroidism. Some clones in this sample may be carry-over from other donors' samples. Each CDR3 is given with its conserved first and last residue. The D gene is left open where the match is weak. The size of a clone is reported for some rows only, either as once, few or many, or as a class for expanded clones.

TRBJ1-3 | many | TRBV15 | . | CATSDGPAAYGNTIYF | TGTGCCACCAGCGATGGGCCGGCGGCTTACGGGAACACCATATATTTT
TRBJ2-6 | . | TRBV6-2/TRBV6-3 | TRBD1 | CASTPGQGGSGANVLTF | TGTGCCAGCACTCCGGGACAGGGAGGTTCTGGGGCCAACGTCCTGACTTTC
TRBJ1-5 | many | TRBV2 | TRBD1 | CASKKSTGDQPQHF | TGTGCCAGCAAGAAGAGTACAGGGGATCAGCCCCAGCATTTT
TRBJ1-1 | many | TRBV12-3/TRBV12-4 | . | CASSLLGHEAFF | TGTGCCAGCAGTCTCTTGGGCCATGAAGCTTTCTTT
TRBJ2-7 | . | TRBV20-1 | . | CSAPGQDEQYF | TGCAGTGCCCCGGGGCAGGACGAGCAGTACTTC
TRBJ2-7 | . | TRBV2 | TRBD1 | CASRGTGGAYEQYF | TGTGCCAGCAGGGGGACAGGGGGTGCCTACGAGCAGTACTTC
TRBJ2-7 | . | TRBV3-1 | . | CASSQGQGLGEQYF | TGTGCCAGCAGCCAAGGGCAGGGCCTAGGGGAGCAGTACTTC
TRBJ2-2 | many | TRBV7-3 | . | CASSLSPNTGELFF | TGCGCCAGCAGCTTGTCTCCGAACACCGGGGAGCTGTTTTTT
TRBJ2-5 | once | TRBV30 | TRBD2 | CAWVHSGGETQYF | TGTGCCTGGGTACATTCGGGGGGGGAGACCCAGTACTTC
TRBJ2-5 | . | TRBV11-1 | . | CASSLALGGEETQYF | TGTGCCAGCAGCTTAGCGCTCGGCGGGGAAGAGACCCAGTACTTC
TRBJ2-5 | . | TRBV20-1 | TRBD2 | CSARSGGGQETQYF | TGCAGTGCTAGGAGCGGGGGGGGACAAGAGACCCAGTACTTC
TRBJ1-5 | . | TRBV28 | . | CAFSDGLGQPQHF | TGTGCCTTTTCGGACGGTTTAGGTCAGCCCCAGCATTTT
TRBJ1-1 | many | TRBV20-1 | . | CSARDLNGQGNTEAFF | TGCAGTGCTAGAGATCTGAACGGGCAGGGGAACACTGAAGCTTTCTTT
TRBJ2-7 | few | TRBV11-1 | TRBD1 | CASSFFRGTGVYEQYF | TGTGCCAGCAGCTTCTTTCGCGGGACAGGGGTATACGAGCAGTACTTC
TRBJ2-5 | many | TRBV6-1 | TRBD2 | CASEGMGGETQYF | TGTGCCAGCGAAGGGATGGGGGGGGAGACCCAGTACTTC
TRBJ1-2 | many | TRBV12-3/TRBV12-4 | . | CASSFRGRGYTF | TGTGCCAGCAGTTTCAGGGGTCGGGGCTACACCTTC
TRBJ2-7 | few | TRBV28 | . | CASSLRGWTTTSDEQYF | TGTGCCAGCAGTTTGCGGGGTTGGACAACGACTAGTGACGAGCAGTACTTC
TRBJ1-3 | many | TRBV6-1 | . | CASLRGVSGNTIYF | TGTGCCAGCCTCAGGGGAGTCTCTGGAAACACCATATATTTT
TRBJ2-5 | . | TRBV29-1 | . | CSVLPGTEETQYF | TGCAGCGTCCTCCCAGGGACTGAGGAGACCCAGTACTTC
TRBJ2-7 | . | TRBV25-1 | TRBD1 | CASRDRANEQYF | TGTGCCAGCCGGGACAGGGCGAACGAGCAGTACTTC